The clone carrying this T cell receptor (beta chain) has more than one count but fewer than ten. The antigen is not known. The data stem from a study of PD-1 blockade in mismatch repair-deficient tumors. Across the whole study: Patients had over 10 mismatch repair-deficient cancer types, all previously treated and progressing.

General study findings and limits: Tumor-resident clones, often absent from pretreatment blood, expanded after pembrolizumab and then contracted.

All patients were mismatch repair deficient, assessed by either PCR or immunohistochemistry. TCR sequencing covered a few patients who responded to pembrolizumab. TCRdb's copy holds only in-frame clones and misses some; the assay was immunoSEQ multiplex PCR. The top ten clones hold 20% of a sample with tens of thousands of clones, under 85% of them seen once. Here the sequenced sample was peripheral blood, taken 12 weeks after starting pembrolizumab. The TCR sequence derives from an adult with mismatch repair-deficient cancer.

The CDR3, as DNA: TGTGCCAGCAGCCTGAACACTGAAGCTTTCTTT. Its protein is CASSLNTEAFF. The V gene is TRBV5-4, the J gene TRBJ1-1; D gene unclear. The V gene's germline CDR1 is SGHNT and CDR2 YYREEE (reference sequence). The CDR3 loop spans 11 amino acids. V was pared by 4 bases and J by 0 bases, with 1 base between.